Reported below is one TCR beta chain. Its specificity is not known. These data originate in a study of cytomegalovirus exposure and HLA in healthy donors. Study results and caveats: Among TCR sequences, most were rare, though some public TCRs appeared in many donors.

The length of the CDR3 is 14 residues. The J segment lost 11 bases and the V segment lost 5 bases, leaving 11 bases of the junction unmatched. CDR1 and CDR2 (germline): SGHTA, FQGTGA. The repertoire was sequenced with immunoSEQ multiplex PCR; TCRdb's copy has only in-frame clones and lacks some. The sample lists about 160,000 clones; approximately 96% were seen once. What was sequenced was PBMCs. The V call is TRBV7-3, the J call TRBJ1-5; 8 bases agree with TRBD1. This clonotype originated in a woman younger than 30 in good health and CMV-seronegative. The chain's CDR3 is CASSPRTGPSAQHF. The CDR3, as DNA: TGTGCCAGCAGCCCACGGACAGGGCCCTCGGCCCAGCATTTT.